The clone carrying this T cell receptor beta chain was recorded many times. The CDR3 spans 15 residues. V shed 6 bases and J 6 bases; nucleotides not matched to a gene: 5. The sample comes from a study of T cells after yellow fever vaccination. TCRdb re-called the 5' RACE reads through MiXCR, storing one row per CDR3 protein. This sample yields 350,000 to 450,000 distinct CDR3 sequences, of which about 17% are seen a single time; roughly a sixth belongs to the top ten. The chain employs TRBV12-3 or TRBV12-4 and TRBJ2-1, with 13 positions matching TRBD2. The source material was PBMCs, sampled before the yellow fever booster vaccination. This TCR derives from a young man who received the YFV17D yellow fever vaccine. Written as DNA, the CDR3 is TGTGCCAGCAGGTCCGGGACTAGCGGGGCCAATGAGCAGTTCTTC. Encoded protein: CASRSGTSGANEQFF.